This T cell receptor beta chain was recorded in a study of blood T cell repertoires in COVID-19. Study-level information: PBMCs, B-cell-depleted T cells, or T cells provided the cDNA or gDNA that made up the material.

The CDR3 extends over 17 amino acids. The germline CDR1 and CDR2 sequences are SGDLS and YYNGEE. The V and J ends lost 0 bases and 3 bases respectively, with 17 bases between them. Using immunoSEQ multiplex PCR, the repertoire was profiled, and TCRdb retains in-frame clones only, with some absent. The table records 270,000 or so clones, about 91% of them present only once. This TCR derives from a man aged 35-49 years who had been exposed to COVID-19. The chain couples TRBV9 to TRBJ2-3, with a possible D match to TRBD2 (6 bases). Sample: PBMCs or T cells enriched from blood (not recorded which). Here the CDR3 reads CASSVEGSGLGTDTQYF. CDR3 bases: TGTGCCAGCAGCGTAGAGGGAAGCGGGTTGGGGACAGATACGCAGTATTTT.